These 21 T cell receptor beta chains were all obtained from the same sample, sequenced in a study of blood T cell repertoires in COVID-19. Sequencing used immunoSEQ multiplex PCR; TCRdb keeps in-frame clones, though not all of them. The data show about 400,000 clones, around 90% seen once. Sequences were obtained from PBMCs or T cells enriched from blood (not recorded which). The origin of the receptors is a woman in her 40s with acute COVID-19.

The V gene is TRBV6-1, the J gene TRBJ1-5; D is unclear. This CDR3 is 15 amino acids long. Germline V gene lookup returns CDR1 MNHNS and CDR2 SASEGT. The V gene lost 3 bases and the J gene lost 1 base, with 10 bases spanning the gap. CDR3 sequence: CASSDRGGSNQPQHF. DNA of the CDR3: TGTGCCAGCAGTGATCGGGGAGGCAGCAATCAGCCCCAGCATTTT.

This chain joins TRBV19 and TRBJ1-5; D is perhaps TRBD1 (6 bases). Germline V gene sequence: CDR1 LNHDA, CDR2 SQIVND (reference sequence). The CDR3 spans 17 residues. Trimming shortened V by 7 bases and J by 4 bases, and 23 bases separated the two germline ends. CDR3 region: CASNPSLGAVVNQPQHF. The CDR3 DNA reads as TGTGCCAGTAACCCTTCCTTGGGGGCCGTTGTAAATCAGCCCCAGCATTTT.

The CDR3 reads CASSEGQIYQPQHF. The CDR3 coding sequence is TGTGCCAGCAGTGAAGGACAGATTTATCAGCCCCAGCATTTT. The chain joins TRBV6-1 to TRBJ1-5; possibly TRBD1 for D (5 bases). This CDR3 contains 14 residues. The germline CDR1 and CDR2 sequences are MNHNS and SASEGT. V was trimmed by 1 base and J by 5 bases, leaving 9 bases between them.

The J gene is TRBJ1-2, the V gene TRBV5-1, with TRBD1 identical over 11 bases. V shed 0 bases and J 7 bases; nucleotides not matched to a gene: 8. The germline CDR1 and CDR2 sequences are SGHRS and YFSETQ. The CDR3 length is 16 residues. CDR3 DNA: TGCGCCAGCAGCTTGGGTCTGGACAGGGGGCCGGCTGGCTACACCTTC. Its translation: CASSLGLDRGPAGYTF.

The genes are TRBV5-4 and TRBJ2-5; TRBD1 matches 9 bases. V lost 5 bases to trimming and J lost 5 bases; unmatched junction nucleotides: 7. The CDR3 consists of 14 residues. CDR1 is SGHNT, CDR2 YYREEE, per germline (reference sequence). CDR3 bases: TGTGCCAGCAGTCCAAGGACAGGGGATGAGACCCAGTACTTC. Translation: CASSPRTGDETQYF.

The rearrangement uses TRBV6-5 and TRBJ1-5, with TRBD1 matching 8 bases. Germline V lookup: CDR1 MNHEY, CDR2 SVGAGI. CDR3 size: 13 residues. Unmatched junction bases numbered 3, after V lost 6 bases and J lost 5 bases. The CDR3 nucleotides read TGTGCCAGCAGACCGACAGGGGATCAGCCCCAGCATTTT. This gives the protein CASRPTGDQPQHF.

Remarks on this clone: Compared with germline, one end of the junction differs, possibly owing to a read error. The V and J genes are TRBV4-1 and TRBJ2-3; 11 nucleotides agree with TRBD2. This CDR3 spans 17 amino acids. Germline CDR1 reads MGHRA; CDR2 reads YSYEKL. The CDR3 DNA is TGCGCCGGCAGCCAATCGAAGACTAGCGGGGACACAGATACGCAGTATTTT. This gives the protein CAGSQSKTSGDTDTQYF.

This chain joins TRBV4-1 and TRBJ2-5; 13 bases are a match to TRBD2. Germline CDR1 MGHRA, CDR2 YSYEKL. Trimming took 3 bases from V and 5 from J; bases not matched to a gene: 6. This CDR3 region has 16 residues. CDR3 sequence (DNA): TGCGCCAGCAGCCAGCATGGGACTAGCGGGGCGGAGACCCAGTACTTC. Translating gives CASSQHGTSGAETQYF.

For the CDR3, the DNA is TGTGCTTTACAGGGAGTGGGAAACACCATATATTTT. Protein sequence: CALQGVGNTIYF. The chain couples TRBV30 to TRBJ1-3, with a weak D call TRBD1 (6 bases). The CDR3 is 12 amino acids. The germline CDR1 and CDR2 sequences are GTSNPN and SVGIG (reference sequence). The full variable domain, completed using reference TRBV30 and TRBJ1-3, is SQTIHQWPATLVQPVGSPLSLECTVEGTSNPNLYWYRQAAGRGLQLLFYSVGIGQISSEVPQNLSASRPQDRQFILSSKKLLLSDSGFYLCALQGVGNTIYFGEGSWLTVV.

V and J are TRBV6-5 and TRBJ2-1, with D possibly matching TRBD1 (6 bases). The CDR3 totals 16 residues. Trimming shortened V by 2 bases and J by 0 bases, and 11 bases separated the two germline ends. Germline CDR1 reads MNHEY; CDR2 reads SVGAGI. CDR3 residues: CASSYKGTSSYNEQFF. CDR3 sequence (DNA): TGTGCCAGCAGTTACAAGGGGACAAGCTCCTACAATGAGCAGTTCTTC.

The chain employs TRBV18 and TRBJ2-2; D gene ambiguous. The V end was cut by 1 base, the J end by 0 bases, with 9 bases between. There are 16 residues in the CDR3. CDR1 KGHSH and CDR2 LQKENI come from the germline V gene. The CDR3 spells CASSPQPGANTGELFF. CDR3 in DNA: TGTGCCAGCTCACCACAACCGGGTGCGAACACCGGGGAGCTGTTTTTT.

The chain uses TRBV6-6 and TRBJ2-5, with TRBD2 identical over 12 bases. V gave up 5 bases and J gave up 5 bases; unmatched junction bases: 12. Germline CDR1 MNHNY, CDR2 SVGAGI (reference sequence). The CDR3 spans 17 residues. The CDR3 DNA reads TGTGCCAGCAGTCCGGGGCTGACTAGCGGGGGCGAGGAGACCCAGTACTTC. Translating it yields CASSPGLTSGGEETQYF.

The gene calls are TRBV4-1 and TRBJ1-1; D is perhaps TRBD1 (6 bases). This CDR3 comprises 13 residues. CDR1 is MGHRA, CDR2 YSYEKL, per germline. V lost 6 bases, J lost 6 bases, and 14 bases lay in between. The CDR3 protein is CASRNTGSPEAFF. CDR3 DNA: TGCGCCAGCAGAAATACAGGGTCCCCTGAAGCTTTCTTT.

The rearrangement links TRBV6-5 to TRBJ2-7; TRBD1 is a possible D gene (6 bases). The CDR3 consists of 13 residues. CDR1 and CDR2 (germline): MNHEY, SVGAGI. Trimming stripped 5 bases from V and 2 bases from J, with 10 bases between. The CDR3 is CASSRDTPYEQYF. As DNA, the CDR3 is TGTGCCAGCAGTCGGGACACTCCCTACGAGCAGTACTTC.

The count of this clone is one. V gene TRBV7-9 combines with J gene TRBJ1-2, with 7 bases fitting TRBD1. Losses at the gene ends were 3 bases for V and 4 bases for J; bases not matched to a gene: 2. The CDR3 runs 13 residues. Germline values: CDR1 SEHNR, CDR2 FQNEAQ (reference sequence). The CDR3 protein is CASSLTGSYGYTF. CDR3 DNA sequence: TGTGCCAGCAGCTTGACAGGGAGCTATGGCTACACCTTC.

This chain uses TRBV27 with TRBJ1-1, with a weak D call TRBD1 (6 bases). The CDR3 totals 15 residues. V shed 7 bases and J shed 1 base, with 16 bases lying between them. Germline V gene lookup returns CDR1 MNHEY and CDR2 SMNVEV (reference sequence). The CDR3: CASTNRDGKNTEAFF. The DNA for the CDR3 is TGTGCCAGCACTAACAGGGATGGAAAGAACACTGAAGCTTTCTTT.

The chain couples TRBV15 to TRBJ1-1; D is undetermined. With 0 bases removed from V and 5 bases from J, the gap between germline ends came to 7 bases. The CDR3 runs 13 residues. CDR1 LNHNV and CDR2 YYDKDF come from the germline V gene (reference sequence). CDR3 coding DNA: TGTGCCACCAGCAGAGATCCCAGGACTGAAGCTTTCTTT. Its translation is CATSRDPRTEAFF.

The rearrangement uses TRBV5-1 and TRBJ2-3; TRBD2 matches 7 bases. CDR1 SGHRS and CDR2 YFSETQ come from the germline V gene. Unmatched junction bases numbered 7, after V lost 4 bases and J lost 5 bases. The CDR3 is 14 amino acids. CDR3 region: CASSPGGGVDTQYF. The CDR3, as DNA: TGCGCCAGCAGCCCGGGAGGCGGGGTAGATACGCAGTATTTT.

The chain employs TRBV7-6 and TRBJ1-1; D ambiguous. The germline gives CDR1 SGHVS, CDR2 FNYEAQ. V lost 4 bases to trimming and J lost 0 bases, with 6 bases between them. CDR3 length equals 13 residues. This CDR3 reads CASSSSVNTEAFF. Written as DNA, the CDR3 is TGTGCCAGCAGCTCCTCAGTGAACACTGAAGCTTTCTTT. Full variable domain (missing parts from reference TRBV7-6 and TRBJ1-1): GAGVSQSPRYKVTKRGQDVALRCDPISGHVSLYWYRQALGQGPEFLTYFNYEAQQDKSGLPNDRFSAERPEGSISTLTIQRTEQRDSAMYRCASSSSVNTEAFFGQGTRLTVV.

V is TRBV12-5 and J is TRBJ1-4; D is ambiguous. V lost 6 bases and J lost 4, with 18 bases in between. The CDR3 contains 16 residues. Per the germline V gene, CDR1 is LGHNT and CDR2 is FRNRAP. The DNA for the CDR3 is TGTGCTAGTGGCCACTCGACGGGTTTTATTAATGAAAAACTGTTTTTT. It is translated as CASGHSTGFINEKLFF.

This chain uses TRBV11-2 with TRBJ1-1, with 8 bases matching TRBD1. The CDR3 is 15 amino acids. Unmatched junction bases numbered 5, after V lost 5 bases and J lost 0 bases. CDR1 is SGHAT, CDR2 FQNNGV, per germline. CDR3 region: CASSTPGQVNTEAFF. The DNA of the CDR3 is TGTGCCAGCAGCACGCCGGGACAGGTGAACACTGAAGCTTTCTTT.